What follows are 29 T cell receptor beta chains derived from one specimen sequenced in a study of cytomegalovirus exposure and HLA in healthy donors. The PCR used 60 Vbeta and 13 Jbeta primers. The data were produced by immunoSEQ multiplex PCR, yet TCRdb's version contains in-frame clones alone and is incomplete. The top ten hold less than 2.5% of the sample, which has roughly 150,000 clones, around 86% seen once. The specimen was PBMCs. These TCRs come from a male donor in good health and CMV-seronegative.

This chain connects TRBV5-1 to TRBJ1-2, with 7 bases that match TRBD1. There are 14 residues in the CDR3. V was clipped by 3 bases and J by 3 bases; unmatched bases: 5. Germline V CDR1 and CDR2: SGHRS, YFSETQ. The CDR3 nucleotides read TGCGCCAGCAGCTCTACCACAGGGGACTATGGCTACACCTTC. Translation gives CASSSTTGDYGYTF.

CDR3 DNA sequence: TGTGCCAGCAGCTTGGCCGGGGTCACGAATACGCAGTATTTT. Its protein is CASSLAGVTNTQYF. The chain is built from TRBV5-6 and TRBJ2-3, with a possible D match to TRBD2 (5 bases). Deletions cut 0 bases from V and 7 bases from J, with 12 bases between. CDR3 length equals 14 residues. Per germline, CDR1 SGHDT and CDR2 YYEEEE.

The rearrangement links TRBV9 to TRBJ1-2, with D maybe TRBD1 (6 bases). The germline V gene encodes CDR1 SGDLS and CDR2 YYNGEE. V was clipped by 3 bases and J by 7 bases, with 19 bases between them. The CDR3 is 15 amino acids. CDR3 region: CASSEHRDEIIGYTF. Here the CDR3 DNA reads TGTGCCAGCAGCGAACACAGGGACGAAATTATTGGCTACACCTTC.

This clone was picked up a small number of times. The CDR3 coding sequence is TGTGCCAGCAGCTTAAGGGGATGGGGCTACGAGCAGTACTTC. Its protein is CASSLRGWGYEQYF. V gene TRBV7-9 combines with J gene TRBJ2-7, with a possible D match to TRBD1 (5 bases). This CDR3 region has 14 residues. Germline lookup yields CDR1 SEHNR and CDR2 FQNEAQ (reference sequence). With 2 bases removed from V and 3 bases from J, the gap between germline ends came to 11 bases.

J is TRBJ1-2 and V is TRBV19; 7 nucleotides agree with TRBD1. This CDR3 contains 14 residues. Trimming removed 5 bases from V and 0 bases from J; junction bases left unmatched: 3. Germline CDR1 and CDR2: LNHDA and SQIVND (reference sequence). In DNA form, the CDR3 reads TGTGCCAGTAGTCCCGGGACAGCTAACTATGGCTACACCTTC. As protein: CASSPGTANYGYTF.

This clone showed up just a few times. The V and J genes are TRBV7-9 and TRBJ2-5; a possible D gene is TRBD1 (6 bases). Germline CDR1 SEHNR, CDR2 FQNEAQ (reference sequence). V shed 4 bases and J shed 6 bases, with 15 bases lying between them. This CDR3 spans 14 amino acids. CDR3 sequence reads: CASSSGPGEKTQYF. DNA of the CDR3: TGTGCCAGCAGCTCGGGCCCAGGGGAAAAGACCCAGTACTTC.

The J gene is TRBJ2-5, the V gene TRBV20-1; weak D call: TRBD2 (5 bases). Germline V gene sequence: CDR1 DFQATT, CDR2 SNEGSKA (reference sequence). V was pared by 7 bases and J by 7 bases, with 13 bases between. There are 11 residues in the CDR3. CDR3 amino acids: CSVGPGGTQYF. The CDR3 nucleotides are TGCAGTGTTGGACCCGGAGGGACCCAGTACTTC.

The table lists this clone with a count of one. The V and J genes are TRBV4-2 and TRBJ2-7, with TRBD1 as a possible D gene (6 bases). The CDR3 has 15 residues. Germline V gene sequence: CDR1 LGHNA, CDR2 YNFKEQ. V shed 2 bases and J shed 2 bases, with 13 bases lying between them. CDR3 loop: CASSQRGTDAYEQYF. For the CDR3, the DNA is TGTGCCAGCAGCCAAAGGGGGACGGATGCCTACGAGCAGTACTTC.

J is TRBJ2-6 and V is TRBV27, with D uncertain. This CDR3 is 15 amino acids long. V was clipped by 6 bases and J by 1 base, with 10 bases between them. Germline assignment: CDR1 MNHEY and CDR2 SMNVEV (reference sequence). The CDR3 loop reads CASRPNRSGANVLTF. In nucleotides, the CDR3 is TGTGCCAGCAGACCGAATCGGTCTGGGGCCAACGTCCTGACTTTC.

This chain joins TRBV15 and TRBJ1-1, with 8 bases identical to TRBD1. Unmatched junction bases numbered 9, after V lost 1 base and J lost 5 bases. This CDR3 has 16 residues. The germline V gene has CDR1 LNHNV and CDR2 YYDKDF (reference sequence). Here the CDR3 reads CATSRGRHRGGTEAFF. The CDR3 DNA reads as TGTGCCACCAGCAGAGGGCGGCACAGGGGGGGAACTGAAGCTTTCTTT.

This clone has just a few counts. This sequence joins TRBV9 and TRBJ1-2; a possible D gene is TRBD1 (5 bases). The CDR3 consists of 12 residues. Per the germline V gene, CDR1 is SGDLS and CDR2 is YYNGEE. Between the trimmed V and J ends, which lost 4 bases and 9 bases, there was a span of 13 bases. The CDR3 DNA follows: TGTGCCAGCAGCCCCCAGGCAGGGAGCTACACCTTC. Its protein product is CASSPQAGSYTF.

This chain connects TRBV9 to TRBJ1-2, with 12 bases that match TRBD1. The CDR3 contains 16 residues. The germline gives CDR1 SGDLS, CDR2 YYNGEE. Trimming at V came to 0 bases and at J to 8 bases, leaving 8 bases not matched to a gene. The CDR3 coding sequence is TGTGCCAGCAGCGTAGCTCGGGGGGACAGGGGGCTCGGCTACACCTTC. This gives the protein CASSVARGDRGLGYTF.

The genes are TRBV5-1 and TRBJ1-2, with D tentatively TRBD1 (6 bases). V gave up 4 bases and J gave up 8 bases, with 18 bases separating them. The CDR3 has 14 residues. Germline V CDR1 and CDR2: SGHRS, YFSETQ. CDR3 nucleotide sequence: TGCGCCAGCAGCAGGGGGGGGGCCCCCCGAGGCTACACCTTC. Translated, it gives CASSRGGAPRGYTF.

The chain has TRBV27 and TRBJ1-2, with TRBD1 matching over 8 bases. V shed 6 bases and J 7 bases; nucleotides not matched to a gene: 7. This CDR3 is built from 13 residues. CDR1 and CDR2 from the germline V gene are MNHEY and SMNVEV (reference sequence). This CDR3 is CASRTGVESGYTF. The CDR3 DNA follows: TGTGCCAGCAGGACAGGGGTTGAGAGTGGCTACACCTTC.

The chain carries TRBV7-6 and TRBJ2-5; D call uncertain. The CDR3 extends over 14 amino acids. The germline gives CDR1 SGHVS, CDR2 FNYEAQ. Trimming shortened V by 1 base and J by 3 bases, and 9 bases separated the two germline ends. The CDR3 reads CASSLVPEEETQYF. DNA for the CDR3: TGTGCCAGCAGCTTAGTTCCAGAAGAAGAGACCCAGTACTTC.

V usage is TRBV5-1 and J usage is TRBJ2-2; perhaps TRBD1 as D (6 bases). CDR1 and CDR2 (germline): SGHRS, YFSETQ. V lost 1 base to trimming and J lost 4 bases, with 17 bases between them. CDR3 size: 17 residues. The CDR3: CASSLYAQGQFTGELFF. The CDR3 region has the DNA TGCGCCAGCAGCTTGTACGCCCAGGGGCAGTTCACCGGGGAGCTGTTTTTT.

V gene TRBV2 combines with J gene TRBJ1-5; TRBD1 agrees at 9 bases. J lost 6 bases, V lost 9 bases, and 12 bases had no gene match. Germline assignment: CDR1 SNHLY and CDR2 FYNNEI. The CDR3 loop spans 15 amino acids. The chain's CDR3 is CASAGDRELGQPQHF. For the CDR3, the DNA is TGTGCCAGTGCCGGGGACAGGGAATTAGGTCAGCCCCAGCATTTT.

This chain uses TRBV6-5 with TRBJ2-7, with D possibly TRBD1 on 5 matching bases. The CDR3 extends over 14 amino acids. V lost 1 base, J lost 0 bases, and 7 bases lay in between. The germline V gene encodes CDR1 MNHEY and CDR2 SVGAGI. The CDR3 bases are TGTGCCAGCAGTTACTTCGACAGCTCCTACGAGCAGTACTTC. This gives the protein CASSYFDSSYEQYF.

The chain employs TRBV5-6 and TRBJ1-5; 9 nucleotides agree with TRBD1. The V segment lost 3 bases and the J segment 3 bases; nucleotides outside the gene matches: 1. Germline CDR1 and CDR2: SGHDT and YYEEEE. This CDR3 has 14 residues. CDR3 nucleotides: TGTGCCAGCAGCTGGACAGGGGACAATCAGCCCCAGCATTTT. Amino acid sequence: CASSWTGDNQPQHF.

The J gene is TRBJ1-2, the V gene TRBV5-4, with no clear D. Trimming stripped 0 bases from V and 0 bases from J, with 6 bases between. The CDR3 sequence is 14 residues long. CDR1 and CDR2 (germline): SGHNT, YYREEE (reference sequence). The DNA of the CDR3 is TGTGCCAGCAGCTTGGCCCCAGCTAACTATGGCTACACCTTC. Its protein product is CASSLAPANYGYTF. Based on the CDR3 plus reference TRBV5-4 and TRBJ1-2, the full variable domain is ETGVTQSPTHLIKTRGQQVTLRCSSQSGHNTVSWYQQALGQGPQFIFQYYREEENGRGNFPPRFSGLQFPNYSSELNVNALELDDSALYLCASSLAPANYGYTFGSGTRLTVV.

CDR3 region: CASTRGGVGTDTQYF. CDR3 in DNA: TGTGCCAGCACCCGTGGGGGCGTGGGTACAGATACGCAGTATTTT. V is TRBV25-1 and J is TRBJ2-3; possibly TRBD1 for D (6 bases). The germline V gene has CDR1 MGHDK and CDR2 SYGVNS. This CDR3 region has 15 residues. V was cut by 7 bases and J by 3 bases, with 17 bases left in between.

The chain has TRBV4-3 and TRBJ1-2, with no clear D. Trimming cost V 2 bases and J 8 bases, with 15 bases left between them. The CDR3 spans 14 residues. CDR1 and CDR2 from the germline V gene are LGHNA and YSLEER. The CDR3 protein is CASSQRPGVRGYTF. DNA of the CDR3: TGCGCCAGCAGCCAAAGGCCCGGGGTCAGGGGCTACACCTTC.

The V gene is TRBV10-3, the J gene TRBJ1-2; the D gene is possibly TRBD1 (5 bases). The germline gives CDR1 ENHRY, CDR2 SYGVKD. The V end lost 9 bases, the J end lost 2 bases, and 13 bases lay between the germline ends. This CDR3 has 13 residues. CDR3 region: CAINDDRNYGYTF. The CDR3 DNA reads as TGTGCCATTAATGATGACAGAAACTATGGCTACACCTTC.

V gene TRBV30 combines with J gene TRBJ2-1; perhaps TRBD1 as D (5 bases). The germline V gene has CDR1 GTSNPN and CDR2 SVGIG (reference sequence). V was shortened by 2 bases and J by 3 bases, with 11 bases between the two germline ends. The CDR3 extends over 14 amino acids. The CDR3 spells CAWSTGKVYNEQFF. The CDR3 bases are TGTGCCTGGAGTACAGGAAAAGTCTACAATGAGCAGTTCTTC.

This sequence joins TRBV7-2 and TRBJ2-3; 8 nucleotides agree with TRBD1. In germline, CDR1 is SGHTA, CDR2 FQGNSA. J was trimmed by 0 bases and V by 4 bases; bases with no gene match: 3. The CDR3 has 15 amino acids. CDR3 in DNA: TGTGCCAGCAGCTCTGGACAGGGCAGCACAGATACGCAGTATTTT. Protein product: CASSSGQGSTDTQYF.

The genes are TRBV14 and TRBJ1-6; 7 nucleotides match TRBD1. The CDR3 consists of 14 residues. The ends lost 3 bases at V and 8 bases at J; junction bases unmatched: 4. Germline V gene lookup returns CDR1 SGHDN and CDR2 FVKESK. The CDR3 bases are TGTGCCAGCAGCCACCGACAGGGAGATTCACCCCTCCACTTT. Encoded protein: CASSHRQGDSPLHF. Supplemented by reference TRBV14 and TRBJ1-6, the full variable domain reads EAGVTQFPSHSVIEKGQTVTLRCDPISGHDNLYWYRRVMGKEIKFLLHFVKESKQDESGMPNNRFLAERTGGTYSTLKVQPAELEDSGVYFCASSHRQGDSPLHFGNGTRLTVT.

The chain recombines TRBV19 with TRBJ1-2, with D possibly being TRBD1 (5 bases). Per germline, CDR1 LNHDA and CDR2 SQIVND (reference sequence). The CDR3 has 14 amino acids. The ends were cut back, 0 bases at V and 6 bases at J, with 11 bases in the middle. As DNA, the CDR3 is TGTGCCAGTAGTATAGACAGGGATTTGGATGGCTACACCTTC. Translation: CASSIDRDLDGYTF.

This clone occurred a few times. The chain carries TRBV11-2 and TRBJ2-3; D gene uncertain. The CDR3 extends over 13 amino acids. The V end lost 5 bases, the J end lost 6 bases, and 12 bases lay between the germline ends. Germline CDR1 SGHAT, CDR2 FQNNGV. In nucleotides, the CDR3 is TGTGCCAGCAGCCCATGGGCACACGATACGCAGTATTTT. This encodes CASSPWAHDTQYF.

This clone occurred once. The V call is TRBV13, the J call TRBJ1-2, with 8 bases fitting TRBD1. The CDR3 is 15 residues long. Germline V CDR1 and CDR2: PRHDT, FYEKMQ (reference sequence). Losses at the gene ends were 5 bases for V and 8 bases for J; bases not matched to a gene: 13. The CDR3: CASSQKQGGLLGYTF. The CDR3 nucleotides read TGTGCCAGCAGCCAAAAACAGGGGGGCCTCCTCGGCTACACCTTC.